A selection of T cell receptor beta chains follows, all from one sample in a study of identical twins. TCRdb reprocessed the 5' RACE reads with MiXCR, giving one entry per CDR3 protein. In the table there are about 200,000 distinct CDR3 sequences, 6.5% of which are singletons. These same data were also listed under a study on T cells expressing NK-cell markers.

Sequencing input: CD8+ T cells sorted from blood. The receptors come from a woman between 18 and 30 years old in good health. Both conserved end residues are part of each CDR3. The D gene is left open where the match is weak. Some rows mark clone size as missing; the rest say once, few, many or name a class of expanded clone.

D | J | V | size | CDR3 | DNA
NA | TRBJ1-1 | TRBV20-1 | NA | CSARDVGGVDTEAFF | TGCAGTGCTAGAGATGTGGGGGGCGTGGACACTGAAGCTTTCTTT
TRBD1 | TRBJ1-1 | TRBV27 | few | CASRGTGATEAFF | TGTGCCAGCAGGGGGACAGGGGCGACTGAAGCTTTCTTT
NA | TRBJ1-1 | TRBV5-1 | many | CASSLASGNTEAFF | TGCGCCAGCAGCTTGGCCAGCGGGAACACTGAAGCTTTCTTT
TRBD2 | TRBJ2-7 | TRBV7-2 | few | CASSFPPSGTYEQYF | TGTGCCAGCAGCTTCCCGCCTAGCGGCACCTACGAGCAGTACTTC
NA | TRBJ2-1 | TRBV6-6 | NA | CASSLQVYNEQFF | TGTGCCAGCAGTTTGCAGGTGTACAATGAGCAGTTCTTC
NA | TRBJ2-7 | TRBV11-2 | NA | CASSLNSAREQYF | TGTGCCAGCAGCTTAAATAGCGCGAGGGAGCAGTACTTC
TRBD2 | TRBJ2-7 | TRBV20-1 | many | CSARDGSGTSSYEQYF | TGCAGTGCTAGAGATGGGAGCGGGACCAGCTCCTACGAGCAGTACTTC
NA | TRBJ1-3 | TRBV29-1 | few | CSVTPEVGNTIYF | TGCAGCGTTACCCCTGAGGTGGGAAACACCATATATTTT
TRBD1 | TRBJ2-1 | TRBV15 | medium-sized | CATSYGTGPYNEQFF | TGTGCCACCAGCTACGGGACAGGGCCCTACAATGAGCAGTTCTTC
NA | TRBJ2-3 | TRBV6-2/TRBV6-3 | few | CASSYQADTQYF | TGTGCCAGCAGTTATCAGGCAGATACGCAGTATTTT
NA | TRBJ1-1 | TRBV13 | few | CASTLRARNTEAFF | TGTGCCAGCACCCTTAGAGCCAGGAACACTGAAGCTTTCTTT
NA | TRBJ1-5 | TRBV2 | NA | CASSEWAGNQPQHF | TGTGCCAGCAGTGAATGGGCAGGAAATCAGCCCCAGCATTTT
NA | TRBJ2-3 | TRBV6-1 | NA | CASSVATRTTDTQYF | TGTGCCAGCAGTGTCGCGACTAGGACCACAGATACGCAGTATTTT
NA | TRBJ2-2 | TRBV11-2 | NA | CASSPGLHTGELFF | TGTGCCAGCAGCCCTGGACTTCACACCGGGGAGCTGTTTTTT
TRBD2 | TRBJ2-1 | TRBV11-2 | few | CASSRLAGGPSSYNEQFF | TGTGCCAGCAGTAGACTAGCGGGAGGACCGAGCTCCTACAATGAGCAGTTCTTC
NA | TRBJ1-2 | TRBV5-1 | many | CASSLGDYGYTF | TGCGCCAGCAGCTTGGGAGACTATGGCTACACCTTC
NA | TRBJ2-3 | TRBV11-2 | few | CASSFYWTEASTDTQYF | TGTGCCAGCAGCTTTTACTGGACTGAAGCTAGCACAGATACGCAGTATTTT
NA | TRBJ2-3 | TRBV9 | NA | CATPLRDPRRYF | TGTGCCACCCCCCTCCGGGACCCAAGGCGGTATTTT
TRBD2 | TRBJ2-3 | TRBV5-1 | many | CASSLASLAGTDTQYF | TGCGCCAGCAGCTTGGCGTCCCTAGCGGGCACAGATACGCAGTATTTT
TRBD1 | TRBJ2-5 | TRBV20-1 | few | CSARGPGGLETQYF | TGCAGTGCTAGAGGCCCAGGGGGATTGGAGACCCAGTACTTC
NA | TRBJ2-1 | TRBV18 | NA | CASRPLASASYNEQFF | TGTGCCAGCCGCCCTCTTGCGTCGGCCTCCTACAATGAGCAGTTCTTC
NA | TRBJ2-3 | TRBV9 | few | CASSAFGGDTQYF | TGTGCCAGCAGCGCCTTCGGGGGAGATACGCAGTATTTT